The rows below give T cell receptor beta chains drawn from one sample of a study of T cell responses to AZD1222 COVID-19 vaccine. The repertoire was sequenced with immunoSEQ multiplex PCR; TCRdb's copy has only in-frame clones and lacks some. The table shows tens of thousands of clones, with about 91% occurring only once. The material sequenced was peripheral blood, taken 28 days after the second AZD1222 dose. The receptors derive from an adult who received the AZD1222 COVID-19 vaccine. Both conserved end residues are trimmed from each CDR3. A D gene is named only where the DNA matches it firmly. A row's size may be missing; if present it is once, few, many or a size class.

>TRBD1|TRBV6-5|12|-|TRBJ2-7
ASSPMGTADEQC
>-|TRBV5-1|10|-|TRBJ1-1
ASSLTGTEAF
>TRBD1|TRBV6-1|12|-|TRBJ1-1
ASSENRGRTEAF
>-|TRBV6-5|13|-|TRBJ1-6
ASRRTDGQSSTLH
>-|TRBV24-1|11|-|TRBJ2-3
ATSDLLPDTQY
>-|TRBV11-2|14|-|TRBJ2-1
ASSLLTTNFFDEQF
>-|TRBV6-5|13|-|TRBJ2-1
ASTRTESSYNEQF
>-|TRBV2|13|-|TRBJ1-6
ASLQTGRVVSPLH
>-|TRBV5-4|13|-|TRBJ2-1
ASSSRTRSYNEQF
>-|TRBV3-1/TRBV3-2|15|once|TRBJ2-1
ASSQDLGVGGYNEQF
>-|TRBV5-5|11|-|TRBJ1-1
ASSLTGIGITF
>-|TRBV7-2|14|-|TRBJ1-2
ASSLSLVTAVGGYT
>-|TRBV6-2/TRBV6-3|13|-|TRBJ1-1
ASSWPGQLNTEAF
>-|TRBV10-3|14|-|TRBJ1-4
AISVSHPTTNEKLF
>-|TRBV30|10|-|TRBJ2-5
AWKGEKETQY
>TRBD2|TRBV24-1|12|-|TRBJ2-2
ATGGGSGTGELF
>TRBD2|TRBV25-1|12|-|TRBJ2-1
ASRAGPSYNEQF
>-|TRBV27|13|-|TRBJ1-1
ASSLSYSQNTEAF
>-|TRBV3-1/TRBV3-2|11|-|TRBJ1-1
ASSQEGRPRGF
>-|TRBV7-9|11|once|TRBJ1-2
ASSPTANYGYT
>-|TRBV27|11|once|TRBJ2-7
ASSLTASYEQY
>TRBD1|TRBV5-4|13|-|TRBJ1-2
ASSFLVQGARGYT
>-|TRBV13|12|-|TRBJ2-1
ASSLRGTYNEQF
>TRBD1|TRBV4-3|13|-|TRBJ2-7
ASSRRTGATYEQY
>-|TRBV20-1|9|-|TRBJ2-7
SALVDYEQY
>TRBD1|TRBV6-5|12|-|TRBJ1-5
ASRDRASNQPQH
>-|TRBV30|13|once|TRBJ1-4
AWGLFGGYGEKLF
>-|TRBV19|16|-|TRBJ1-5
ASTATGQGVSSNQPQH
>-|TRBV9|16|-|TRBJ2-6
ASSVEVHGGSGANVLT
>-|TRBV7-8|13|-|TRBJ2-2
ASSLVKGWPGELF
>-|TRBV19|13|-|TRBJ1-5
ASSNGQKPYQPQH
>-|TRBV7-2|11|-|TRBJ2-7
ASSLDPGSEQY
>-|TRBV5-1|14|few|TRBJ2-2
ASSWGGQRNTGELF
>-|TRBV28|9|-|TRBJ2-3
ASSYADTQY